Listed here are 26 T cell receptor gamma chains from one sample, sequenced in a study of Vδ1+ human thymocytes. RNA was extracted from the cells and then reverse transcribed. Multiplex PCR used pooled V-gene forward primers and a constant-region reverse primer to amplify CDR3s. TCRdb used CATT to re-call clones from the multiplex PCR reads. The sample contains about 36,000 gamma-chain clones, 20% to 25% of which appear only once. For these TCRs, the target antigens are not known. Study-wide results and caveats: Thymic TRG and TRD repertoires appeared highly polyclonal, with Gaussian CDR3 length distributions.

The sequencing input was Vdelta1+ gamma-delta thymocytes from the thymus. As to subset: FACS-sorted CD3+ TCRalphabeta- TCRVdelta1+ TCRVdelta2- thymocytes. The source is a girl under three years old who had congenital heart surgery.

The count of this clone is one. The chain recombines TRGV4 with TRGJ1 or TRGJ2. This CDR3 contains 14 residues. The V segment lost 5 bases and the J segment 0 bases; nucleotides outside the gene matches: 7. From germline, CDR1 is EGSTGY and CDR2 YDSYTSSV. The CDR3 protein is CATWVRRNYYKKLF. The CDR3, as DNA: TGTGCCACCTGGGTCCGCCGGAATTATTATAAGAAACTCTTT.

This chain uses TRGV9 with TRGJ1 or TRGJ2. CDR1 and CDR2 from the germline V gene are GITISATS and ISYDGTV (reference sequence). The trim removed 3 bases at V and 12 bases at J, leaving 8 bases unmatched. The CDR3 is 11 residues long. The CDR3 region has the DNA TGTGCCTTGTGGGAGCCGCATGGGAAACTCTTT. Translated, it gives CALWEPHGKLF.

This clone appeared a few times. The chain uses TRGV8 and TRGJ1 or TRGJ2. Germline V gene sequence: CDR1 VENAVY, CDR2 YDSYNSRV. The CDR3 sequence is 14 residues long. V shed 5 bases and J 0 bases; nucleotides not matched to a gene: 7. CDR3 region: CATWVHGNYYKKLF. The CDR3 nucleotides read TGTGCCACCTGGGTCCATGGGAATTATTATAAGAAACTCTTT.

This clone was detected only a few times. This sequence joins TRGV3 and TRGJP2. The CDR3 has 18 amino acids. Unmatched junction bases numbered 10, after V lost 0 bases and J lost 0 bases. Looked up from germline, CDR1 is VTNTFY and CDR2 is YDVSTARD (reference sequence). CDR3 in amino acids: CATWDRRPGYSSDWIKTF. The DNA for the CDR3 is TGTGCCACCTGGGACAGGCGCCCGGGGTATAGTAGTGATTGGATCAAGACGTTT.

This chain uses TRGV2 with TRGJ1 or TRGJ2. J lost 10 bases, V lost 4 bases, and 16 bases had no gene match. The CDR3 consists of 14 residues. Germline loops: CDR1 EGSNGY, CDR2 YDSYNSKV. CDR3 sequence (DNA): TGTGCCACCTGGGAGCCCCGGGGAGATGGGAAGAAACTCTTT. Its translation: CATWEPRGDGKKLF.

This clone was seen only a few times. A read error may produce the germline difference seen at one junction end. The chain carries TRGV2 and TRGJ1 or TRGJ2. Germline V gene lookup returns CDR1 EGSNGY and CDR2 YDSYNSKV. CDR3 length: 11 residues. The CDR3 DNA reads TGTGCCACCTGGGATCACTATAAGAGACTCTTT. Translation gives CATWDHYKRLF.

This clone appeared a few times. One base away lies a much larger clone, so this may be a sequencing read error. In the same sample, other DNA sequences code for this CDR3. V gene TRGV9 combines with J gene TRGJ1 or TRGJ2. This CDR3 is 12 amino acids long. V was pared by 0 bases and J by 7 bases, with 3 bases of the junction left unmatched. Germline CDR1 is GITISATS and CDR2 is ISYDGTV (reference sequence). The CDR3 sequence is CALWEVVYKKLF. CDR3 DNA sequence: TGTGCCTTGTGGGAGGTGGTGTATAAGAAACTCTTT.

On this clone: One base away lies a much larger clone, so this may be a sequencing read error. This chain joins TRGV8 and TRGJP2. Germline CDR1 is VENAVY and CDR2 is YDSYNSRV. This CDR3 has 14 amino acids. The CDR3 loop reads CATWDRSSGWIKTF. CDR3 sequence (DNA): TGTGCCACCTGGGATAGGAGTAGTGGTTGGATCAAGACGTTT.

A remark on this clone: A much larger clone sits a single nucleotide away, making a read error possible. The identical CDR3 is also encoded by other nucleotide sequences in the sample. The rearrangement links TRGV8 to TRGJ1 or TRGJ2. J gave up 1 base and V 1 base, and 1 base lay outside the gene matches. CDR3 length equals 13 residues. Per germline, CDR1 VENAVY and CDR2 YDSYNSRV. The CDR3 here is CATWDSNYYKKLF. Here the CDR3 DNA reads TGTGCCACCTGGGATAGCAATTATTATAAGAAACTCTTT.

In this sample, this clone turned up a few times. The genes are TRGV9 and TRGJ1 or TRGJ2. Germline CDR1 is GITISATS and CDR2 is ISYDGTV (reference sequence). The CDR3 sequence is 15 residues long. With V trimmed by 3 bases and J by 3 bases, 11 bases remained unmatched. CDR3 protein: CALWENFEVYYKKLF. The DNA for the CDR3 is TGTGCCTTGTGGGAGAATTTTGAGGTTTATTATAAGAAACTCTTT.

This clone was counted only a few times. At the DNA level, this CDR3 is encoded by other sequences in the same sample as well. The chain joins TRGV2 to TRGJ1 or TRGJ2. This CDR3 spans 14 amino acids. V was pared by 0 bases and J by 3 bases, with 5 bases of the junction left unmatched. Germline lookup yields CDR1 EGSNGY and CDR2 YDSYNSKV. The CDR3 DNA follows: TGTGCCACCTGGGACGGGCCTTTTTATTATAAGAAACTCTTT. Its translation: CATWDGPFYYKKLF.

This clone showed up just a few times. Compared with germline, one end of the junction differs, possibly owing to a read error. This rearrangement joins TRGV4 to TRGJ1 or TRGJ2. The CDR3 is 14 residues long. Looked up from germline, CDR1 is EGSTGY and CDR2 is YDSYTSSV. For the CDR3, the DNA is TGTGCCACCCGGGATGGGCCTATTTTTTATAAGAAACTCTTT. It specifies CATRDGPIFYKKLF.

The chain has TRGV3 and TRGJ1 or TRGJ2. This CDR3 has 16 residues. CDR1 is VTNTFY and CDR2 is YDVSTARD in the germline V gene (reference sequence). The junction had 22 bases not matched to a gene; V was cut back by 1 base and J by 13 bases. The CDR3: CATWDRSPRGRIGKLF. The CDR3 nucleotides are TGTGCCACCTGGGACAGATCCCCTCGCGGAAGGATTGGAAAACTCTTT.

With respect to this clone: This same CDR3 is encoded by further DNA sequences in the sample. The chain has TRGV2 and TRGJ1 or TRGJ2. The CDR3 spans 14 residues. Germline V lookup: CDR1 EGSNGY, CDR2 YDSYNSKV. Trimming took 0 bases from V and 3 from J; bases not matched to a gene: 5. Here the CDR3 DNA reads TGTGCCACCTGGGACGGGCATTTTTATTATAAGAAACTCTTT. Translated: CATWDGHFYYKKLF.

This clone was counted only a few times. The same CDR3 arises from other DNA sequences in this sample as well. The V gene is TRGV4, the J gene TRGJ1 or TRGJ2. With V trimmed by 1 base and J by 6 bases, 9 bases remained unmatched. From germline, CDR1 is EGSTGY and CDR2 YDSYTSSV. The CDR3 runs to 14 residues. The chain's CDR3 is CATWDGREGYKKLF. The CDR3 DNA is TGTGCCACCTGGGATGGAAGGGAGGGTTATAAGAAACTCTTT.

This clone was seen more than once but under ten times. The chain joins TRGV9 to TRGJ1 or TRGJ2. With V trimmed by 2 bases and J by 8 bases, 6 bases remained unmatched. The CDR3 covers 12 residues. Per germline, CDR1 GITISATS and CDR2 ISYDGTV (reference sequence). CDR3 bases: TGTGCCTTGTGGGAGGATAGGGATAAGAAACTCTTT. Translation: CALWEDRDKKLF.

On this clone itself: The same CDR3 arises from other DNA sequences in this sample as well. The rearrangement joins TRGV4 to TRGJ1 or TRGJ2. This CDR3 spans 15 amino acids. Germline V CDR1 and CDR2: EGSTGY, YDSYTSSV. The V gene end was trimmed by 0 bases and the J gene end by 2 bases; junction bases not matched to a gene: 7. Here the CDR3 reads CATWDGPRHYYKKLF. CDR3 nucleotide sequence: TGTGCCACCTGGGATGGGCCCCGACATTATTATAAGAAACTCTTT.

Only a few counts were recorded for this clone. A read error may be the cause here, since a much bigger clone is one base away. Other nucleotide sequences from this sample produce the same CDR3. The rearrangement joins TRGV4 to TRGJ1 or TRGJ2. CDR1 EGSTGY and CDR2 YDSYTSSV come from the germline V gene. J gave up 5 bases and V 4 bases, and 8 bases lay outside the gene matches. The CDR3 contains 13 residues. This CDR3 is CATWDGPNYKKLF. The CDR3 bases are TGTGCCACCTGGGACGGTCCGAATTATAAGAAACTCTTT.

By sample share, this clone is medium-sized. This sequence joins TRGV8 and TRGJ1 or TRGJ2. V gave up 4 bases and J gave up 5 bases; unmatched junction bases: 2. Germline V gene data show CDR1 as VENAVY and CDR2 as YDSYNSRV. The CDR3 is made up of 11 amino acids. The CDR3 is CATWEDYKKLF. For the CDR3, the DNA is TGTGCCACCTGGGAAGATTATAAGAAACTCTTT.

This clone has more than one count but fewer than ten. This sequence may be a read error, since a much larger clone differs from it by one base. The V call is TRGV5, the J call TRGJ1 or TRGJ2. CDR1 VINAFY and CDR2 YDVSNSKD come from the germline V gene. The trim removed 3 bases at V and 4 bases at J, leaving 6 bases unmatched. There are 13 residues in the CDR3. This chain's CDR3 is CATWDGRYYKKLF. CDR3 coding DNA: TGTGCCACCTGGGACGGGAGATATTATAAGAAACTCTTT.

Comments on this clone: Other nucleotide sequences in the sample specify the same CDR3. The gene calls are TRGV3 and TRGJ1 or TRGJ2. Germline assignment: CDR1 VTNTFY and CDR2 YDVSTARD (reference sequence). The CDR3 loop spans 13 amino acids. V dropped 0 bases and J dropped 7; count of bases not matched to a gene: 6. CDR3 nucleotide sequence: TGTGCCACCTGGGACAGGCCTTGGTATAAGAAACTCTTT. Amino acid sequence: CATWDRPWYKKLF.

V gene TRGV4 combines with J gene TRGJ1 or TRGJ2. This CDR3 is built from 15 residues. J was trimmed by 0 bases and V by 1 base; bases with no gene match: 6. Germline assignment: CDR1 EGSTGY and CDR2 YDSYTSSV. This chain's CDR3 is CATWDGDSNYYKKLF. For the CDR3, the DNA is TGTGCCACCTGGGATGGTGATTCGAATTATTATAAGAAACTCTTT.

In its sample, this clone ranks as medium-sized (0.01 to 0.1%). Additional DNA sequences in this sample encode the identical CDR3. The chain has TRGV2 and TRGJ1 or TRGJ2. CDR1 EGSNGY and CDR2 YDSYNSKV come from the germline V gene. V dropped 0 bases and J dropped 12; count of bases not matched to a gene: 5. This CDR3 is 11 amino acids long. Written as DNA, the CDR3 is TGTGCCACCTGGGACGGGCCAGGGAAACTCTTT. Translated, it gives CATWDGPGKLF.

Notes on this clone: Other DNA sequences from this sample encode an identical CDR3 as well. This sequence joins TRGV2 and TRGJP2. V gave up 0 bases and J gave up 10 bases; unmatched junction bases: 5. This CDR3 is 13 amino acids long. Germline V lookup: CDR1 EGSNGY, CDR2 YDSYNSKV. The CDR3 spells CATWDGPRWIKTF. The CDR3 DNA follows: TGTGCCACCTGGGACGGGCCTCGTTGGATCAAGACGTTT.

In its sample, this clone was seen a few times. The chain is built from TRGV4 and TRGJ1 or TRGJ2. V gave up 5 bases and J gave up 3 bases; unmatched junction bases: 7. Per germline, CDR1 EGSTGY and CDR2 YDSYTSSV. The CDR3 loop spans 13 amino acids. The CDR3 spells CATWARSYYKKLF. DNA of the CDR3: TGTGCCACCTGGGCTCGATCTTATTATAAGAAACTCTTT.

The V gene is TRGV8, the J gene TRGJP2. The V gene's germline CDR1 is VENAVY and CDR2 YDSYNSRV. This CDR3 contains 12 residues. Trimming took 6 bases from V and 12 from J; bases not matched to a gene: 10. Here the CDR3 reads CATWSPGGIKTF. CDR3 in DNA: TGTGCCACCTGGTCCCCAGGGGGGATCAAGACGTTT.